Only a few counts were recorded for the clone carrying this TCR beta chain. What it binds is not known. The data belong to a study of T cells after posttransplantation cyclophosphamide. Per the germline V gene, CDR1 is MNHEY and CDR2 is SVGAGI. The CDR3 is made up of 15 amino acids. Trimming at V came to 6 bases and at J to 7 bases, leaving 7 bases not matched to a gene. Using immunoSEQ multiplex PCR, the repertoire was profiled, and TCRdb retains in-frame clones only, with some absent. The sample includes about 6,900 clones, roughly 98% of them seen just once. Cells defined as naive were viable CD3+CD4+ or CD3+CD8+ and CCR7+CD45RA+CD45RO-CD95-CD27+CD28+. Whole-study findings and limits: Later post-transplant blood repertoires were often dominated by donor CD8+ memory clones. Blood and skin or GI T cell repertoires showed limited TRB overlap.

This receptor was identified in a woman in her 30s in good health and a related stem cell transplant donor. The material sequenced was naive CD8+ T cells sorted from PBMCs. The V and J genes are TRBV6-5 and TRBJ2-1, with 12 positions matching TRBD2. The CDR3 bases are TGTGCCAGCAGCCAGACTAGCGGGGGACTTAATGAGCAGTTCTTC. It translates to CASSQTSGGLNEQFF.